The present entry profiles one T cell receptor (beta chain) with its context. Libraries were prepared by immunoSEQ multiplex PCR; TCRdb keeps only in-frame clonotypes and omits some of them. The sample lists 62,000 or so clones, roughly 86% seen once, with roughly 2% in the top ten. The data were obtained in a study of OX40 agonist ivuxolimab in advanced cancers. Study background: Each dose-escalation patient presented with hepatocellular carcinoma, melanoma, renal cell or head and neck cancer.

The CDR3 spans 15 residues. CDR1 is SGHRS, CDR2 YFSETQ, per germline. Unmatched junction bases numbered 7, after V lost 4 bases and J lost 6 bases. V usage is TRBV5-1 and J usage is TRBJ1-4; 9 nucleotides match TRBD1. Specimen: CD4+ or CD8+ T cells sorted from blood, collected in a trial of the OX40 agonist ivuxolimab. The receptor was derived from an adult with an advanced solid tumor such as melanoma, head and neck, liver or kidney cancer. The DNA for the CDR3 is TGCGCCAGCAGCCCGGGACAGGGAGGGGATGAAAAACTGTTTTTT. As protein: CASSPGQGGDEKLFF.